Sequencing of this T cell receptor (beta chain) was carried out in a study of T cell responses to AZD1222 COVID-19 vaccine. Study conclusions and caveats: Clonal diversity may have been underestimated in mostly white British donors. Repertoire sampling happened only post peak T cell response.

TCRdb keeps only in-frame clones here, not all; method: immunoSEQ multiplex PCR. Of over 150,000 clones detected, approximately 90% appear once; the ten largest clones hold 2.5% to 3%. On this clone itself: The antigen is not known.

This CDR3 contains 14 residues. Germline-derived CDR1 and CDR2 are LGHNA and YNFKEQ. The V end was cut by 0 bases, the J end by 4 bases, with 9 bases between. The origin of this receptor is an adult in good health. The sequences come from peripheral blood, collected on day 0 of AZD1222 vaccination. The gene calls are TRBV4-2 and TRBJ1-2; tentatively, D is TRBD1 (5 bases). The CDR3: CASSQDGGGYGYTF. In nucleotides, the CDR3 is TGTGCCAGCAGCCAAGACGGGGGAGGCTATGGCTACACCTTC.